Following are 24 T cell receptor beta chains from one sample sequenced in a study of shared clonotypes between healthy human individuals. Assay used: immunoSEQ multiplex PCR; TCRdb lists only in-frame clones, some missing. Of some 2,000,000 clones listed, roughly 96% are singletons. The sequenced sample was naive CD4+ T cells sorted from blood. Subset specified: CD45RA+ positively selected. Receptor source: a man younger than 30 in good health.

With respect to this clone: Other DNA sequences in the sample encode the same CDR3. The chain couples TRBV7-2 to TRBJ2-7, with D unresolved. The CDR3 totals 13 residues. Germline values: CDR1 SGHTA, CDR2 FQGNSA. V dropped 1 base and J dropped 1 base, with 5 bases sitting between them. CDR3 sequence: CASSLVPSYEQYF. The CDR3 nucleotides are TGTGCCAGCAGCTTAGTCCCGTCCTACGAGCAGTACTTC.

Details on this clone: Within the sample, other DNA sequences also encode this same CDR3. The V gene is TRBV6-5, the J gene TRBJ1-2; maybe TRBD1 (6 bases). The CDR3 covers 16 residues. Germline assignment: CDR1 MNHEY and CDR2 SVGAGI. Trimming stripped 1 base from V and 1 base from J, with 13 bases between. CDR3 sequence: CASSYFGGRGNYGYTF. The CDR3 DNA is TGTGCCAGCAGTTACTTTGGTGGCAGGGGTAACTATGGCTACACCTTC.

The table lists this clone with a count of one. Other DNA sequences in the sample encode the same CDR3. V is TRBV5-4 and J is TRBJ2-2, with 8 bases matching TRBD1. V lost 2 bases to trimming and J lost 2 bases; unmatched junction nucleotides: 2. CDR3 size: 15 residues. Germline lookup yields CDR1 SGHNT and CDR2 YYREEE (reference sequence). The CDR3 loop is CASSLGQGNTGELFF. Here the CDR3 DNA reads TGTGCCAGCAGCTTAGGACAGGGTAACACCGGGGAGCTGTTTTTT.

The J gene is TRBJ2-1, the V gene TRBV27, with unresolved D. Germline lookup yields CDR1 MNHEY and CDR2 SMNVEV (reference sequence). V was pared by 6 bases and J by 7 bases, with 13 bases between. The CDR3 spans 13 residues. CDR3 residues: CASSWTPANEQFF. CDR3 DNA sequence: TGTGCCAGCAGCTGGACCCCGGCGAATGAGCAGTTCTTC.

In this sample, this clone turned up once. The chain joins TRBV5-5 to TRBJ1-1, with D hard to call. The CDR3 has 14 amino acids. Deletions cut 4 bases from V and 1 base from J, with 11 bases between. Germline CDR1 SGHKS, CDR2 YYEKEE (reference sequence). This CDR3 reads CASSLGGGNTEAFF. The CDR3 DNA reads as TGTGCCAGCAGCCTGGGTGGTGGGAACACTGAAGCTTTCTTT.

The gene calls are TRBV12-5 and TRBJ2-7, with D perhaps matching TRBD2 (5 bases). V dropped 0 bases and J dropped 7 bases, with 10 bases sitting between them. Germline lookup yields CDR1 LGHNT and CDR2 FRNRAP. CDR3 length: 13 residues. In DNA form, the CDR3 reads TGTGCTAGTGGTTTGGTGTCAACGGGGGAGCAGTACTTC. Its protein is CASGLVSTGEQYF.

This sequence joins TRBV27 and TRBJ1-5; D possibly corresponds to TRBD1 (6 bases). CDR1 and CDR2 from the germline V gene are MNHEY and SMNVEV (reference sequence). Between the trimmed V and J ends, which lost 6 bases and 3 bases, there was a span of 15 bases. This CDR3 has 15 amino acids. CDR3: CASRKQGGYNQPQHF. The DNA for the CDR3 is TGTGCCAGCAGAAAACAGGGAGGTTACAATCAGCCCCAGCATTTT.

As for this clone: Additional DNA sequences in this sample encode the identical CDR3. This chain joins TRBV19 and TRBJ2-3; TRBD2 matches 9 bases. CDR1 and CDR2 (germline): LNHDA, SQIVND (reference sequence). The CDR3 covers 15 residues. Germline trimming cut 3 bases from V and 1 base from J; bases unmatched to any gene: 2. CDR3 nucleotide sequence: TGTGCCAGTAGTATTTTAGCGGGGGGCACAGATACGCAGTATTTT. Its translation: CASSILAGGTDTQYF.

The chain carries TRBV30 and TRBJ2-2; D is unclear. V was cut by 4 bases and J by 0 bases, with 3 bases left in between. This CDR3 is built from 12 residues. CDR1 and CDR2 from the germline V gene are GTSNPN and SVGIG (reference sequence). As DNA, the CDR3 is TGTGCCTGGACCCCGAACACCGGGGAGCTGTTTTTT. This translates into CAWTPNTGELFF.

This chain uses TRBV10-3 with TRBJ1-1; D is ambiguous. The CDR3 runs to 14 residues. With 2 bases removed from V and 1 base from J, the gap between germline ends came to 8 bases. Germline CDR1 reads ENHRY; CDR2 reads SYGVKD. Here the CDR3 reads CAISENAGNTEAFF. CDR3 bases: TGTGCCATCAGTGAGAATGCAGGGAACACTGAAGCTTTCTTT.

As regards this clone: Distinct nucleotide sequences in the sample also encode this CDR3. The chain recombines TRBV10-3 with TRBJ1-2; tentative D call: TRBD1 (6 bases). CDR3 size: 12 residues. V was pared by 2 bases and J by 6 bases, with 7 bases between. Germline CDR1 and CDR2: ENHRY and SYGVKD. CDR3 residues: CAISEGGHGYTF. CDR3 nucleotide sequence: TGTGCCATCAGTGAGGGGGGGCATGGCTACACCTTC.

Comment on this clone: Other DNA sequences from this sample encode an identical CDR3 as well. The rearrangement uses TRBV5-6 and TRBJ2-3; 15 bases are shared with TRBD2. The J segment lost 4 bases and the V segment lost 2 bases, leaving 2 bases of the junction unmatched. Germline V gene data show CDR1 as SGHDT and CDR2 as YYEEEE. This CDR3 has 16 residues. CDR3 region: CASSLRTSGRADTQYF. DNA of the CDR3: TGTGCCAGCAGCTTAAGGACTAGCGGGAGGGCAGATACGCAGTATTTT. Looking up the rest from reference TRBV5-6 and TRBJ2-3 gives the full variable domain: DAGVTQSPTHLIKTRGQQVTLRCSPKSGHDTVSWYQQALGQGPQFIFQYYEEEERQRGNFPDRFSGHQFPNYSSELNVNALLLGDSALYLCASSLRTSGRADTQYFGPGTRLTVL.

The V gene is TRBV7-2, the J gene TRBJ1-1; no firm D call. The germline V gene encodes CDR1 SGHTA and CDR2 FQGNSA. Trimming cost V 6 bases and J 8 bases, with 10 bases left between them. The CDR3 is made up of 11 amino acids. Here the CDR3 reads CASSPFEEAFF. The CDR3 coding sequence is TGTGCCAGCAGTCCGTTTGAGGAAGCTTTCTTT.

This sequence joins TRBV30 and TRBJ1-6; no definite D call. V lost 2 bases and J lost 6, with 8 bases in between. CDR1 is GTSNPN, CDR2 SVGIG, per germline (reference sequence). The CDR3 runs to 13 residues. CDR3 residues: CAWSSEANSPLHF. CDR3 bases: TGTGCCTGGAGTTCAGAGGCTAATTCACCCCTCCACTTT. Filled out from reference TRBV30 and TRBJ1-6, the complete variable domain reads SQTIHQWPATLVQPVGSPLSLECTVEGTSNPNLYWYRQAAGRGLQLLFYSVGIGQISSEVPQNLSASRPQDRQFILSSKKLLLSDSGFYLCAWSSEANSPLHFGNGTRLTVT.

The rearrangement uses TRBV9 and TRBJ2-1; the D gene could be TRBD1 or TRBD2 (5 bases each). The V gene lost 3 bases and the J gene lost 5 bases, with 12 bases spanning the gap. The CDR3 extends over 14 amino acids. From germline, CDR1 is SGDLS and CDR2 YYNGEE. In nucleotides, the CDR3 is TGTGCCAGCAGCGGGGGGTCGGTCAACAATGAGCAGTTCTTC. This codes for CASSGGSVNNEQFF.

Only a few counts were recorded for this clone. The CDR3 region is CASSPPDRVVSPLHF. DNA of the CDR3: TGTGCCAGCTCACCACCGGACAGGGTTGTCTCACCCCTCCACTTT. The genes are TRBV18 and TRBJ1-6, with 8 bases lining up with TRBD1. Germline CDR1 is KGHSH and CDR2 is LQKENI. The V gene end was trimmed by 0 bases and the J gene end by 10 bases; junction bases not matched to a gene: 5. This CDR3 has 15 amino acids.

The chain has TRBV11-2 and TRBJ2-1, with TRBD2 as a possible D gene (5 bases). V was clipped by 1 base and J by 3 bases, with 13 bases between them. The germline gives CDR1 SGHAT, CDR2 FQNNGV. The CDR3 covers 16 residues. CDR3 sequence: CASSLAGAANYNEQFF. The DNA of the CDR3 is TGTGCCAGCAGCTTAGCAGGAGCGGCCAACTACAATGAGCAGTTCTTC.

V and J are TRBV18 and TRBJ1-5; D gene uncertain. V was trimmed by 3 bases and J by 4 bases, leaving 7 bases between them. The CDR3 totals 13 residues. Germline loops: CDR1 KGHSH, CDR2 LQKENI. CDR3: CASSPYTNQPQHF. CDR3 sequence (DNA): TGTGCCAGCTCACCCTACACAAATCAGCCCCAGCATTTT.

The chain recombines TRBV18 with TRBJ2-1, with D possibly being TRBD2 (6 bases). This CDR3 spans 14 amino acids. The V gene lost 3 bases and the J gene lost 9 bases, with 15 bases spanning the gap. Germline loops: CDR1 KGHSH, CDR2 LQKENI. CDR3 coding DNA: TGTGCCAGCTCACCCTATTCGTTGGGAGGTGAGCAGTTCTTC. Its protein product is CASSPYSLGGEQFF.

The DNA for the CDR3 is TGTGCCAGCAGTTCCGTGGTAGGGCTAGGGCAGTTCTTC. Translated, it gives CASSSVVGLGQFF. The rearrangement joins TRBV7-2 to TRBJ2-1; D gene ambiguous. The length of the CDR3 is 13 residues. The V gene's germline CDR1 is SGHTA and CDR2 FQGNSA. V was cut by 6 bases and J by 12 bases, with 18 bases left in between.

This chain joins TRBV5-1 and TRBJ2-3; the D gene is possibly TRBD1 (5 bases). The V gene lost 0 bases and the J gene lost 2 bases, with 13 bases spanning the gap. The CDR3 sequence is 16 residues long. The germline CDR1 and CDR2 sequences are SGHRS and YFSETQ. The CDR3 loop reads CASSLEGRAPTDTQYF. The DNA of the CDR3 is TGCGCCAGCAGCTTGGAAGGCAGGGCGCCCACAGATACGCAGTATTTT.

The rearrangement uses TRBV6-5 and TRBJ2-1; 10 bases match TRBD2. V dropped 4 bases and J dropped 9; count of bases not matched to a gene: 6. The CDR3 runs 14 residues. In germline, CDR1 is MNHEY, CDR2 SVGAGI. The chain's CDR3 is CASSSLSGRIEQFF. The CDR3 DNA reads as TGTGCCAGCAGTTCCCTTAGCGGGAGGATTGAGCAGTTCTTC.

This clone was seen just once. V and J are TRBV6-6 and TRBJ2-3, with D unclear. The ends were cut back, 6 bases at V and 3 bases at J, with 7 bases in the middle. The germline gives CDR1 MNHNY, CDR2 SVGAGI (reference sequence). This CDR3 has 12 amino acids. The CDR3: CASRLRTDTQYF. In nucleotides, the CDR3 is TGTGCCAGCAGACTACGTACAGATACGCAGTATTTT.

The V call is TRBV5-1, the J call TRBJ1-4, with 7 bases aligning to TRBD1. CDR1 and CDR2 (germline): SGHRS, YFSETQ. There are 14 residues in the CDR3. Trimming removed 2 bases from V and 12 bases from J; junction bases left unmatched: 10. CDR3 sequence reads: CASSFTGVISELFF. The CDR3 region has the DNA TGCGCCAGCAGCTTTACAGGGGTCATCTCGGAACTGTTTTTT. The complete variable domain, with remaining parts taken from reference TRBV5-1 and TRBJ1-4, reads KAGVTQTPRYLIKTRGQQVTLSCSPISGHRSVSWYQQTPGQGLQFLFEYFSETQRNKGNFPGRFSGRQFSNSRSEMNVSTLELGDSALYLCASSFTGVISELFFGSGTQLSVL.